A selection of T cell receptor beta chains follows, all from one sample in a study of T cells in Graves' hyperthyroidism and ophthalmopathy. From the multiplex PCR reads, TCRdb called clonotypes with MiXCR, one entry per CDR3 protein. Of approximately 430,000 distinct CDR3 sequences listed, 15% to 19% were seen once; the top ten hold 11% to 15%. Sequenced material: blood. The receptors derive from a woman younger than 30 with Graves' hyperthyroidism. Each CDR3 is given with its conserved first and last residue. The order of the fields is J gene, V gene, clone size, D gene, CDR3 DNA, CDR3 protein. The D gene is left open where the match is weak. Clone size, where shown, is once, few, many, or a class for clones that have expanded.

J: TRBJ1-6; V: TRBV20-1; size: .; D: .; DNA: TGCAGGTTCCACATTAATTCACCCCTCCACTTT; CDR3: CRFHINSPLHF
J: TRBJ1-2; V: TRBV7-8; size: .; D: TRBD1; DNA: TGTGCCAGCAGCTTAGCGATGACAGGGACTGGCTACACCTTC; CDR3: CASSLAMTGTGYTF
J: TRBJ2-5; V: TRBV2; size: many; D: .; DNA: TGTGCCAGCAGGTCCCCGGGACTCAGATCGGAGACCCAGTACTTC; CDR3: CASRSPGLRSETQYF
J: TRBJ2-2; V: TRBV3-1; size: .; D: TRBD1; DNA: TGTGCCAGCACAGAGACAGGGGTTCACACCGGGGAGCTGTTTTTT; CDR3: CASTETGVHTGELFF
J: TRBJ1-2; V: TRBV27; size: many; D: TRBD1; DNA: TGTGCCAGCAGTTTAGGGACAGGGCTGGGCTACACCTTC; CDR3: CASSLGTGLGYTF
J: TRBJ1-5; V: TRBV2; size: many; D: .; DNA: TGTGCCAGCAGTGAGGCACCGGGCCGCAATCAGCCCCAGCATTTT; CDR3: CASSEAPGRNQPQHF
J: TRBJ2-1; V: TRBV6-1; size: few; D: .; DNA: TGTGCCAGCAGTGAAGCGCTTAGGCGGTCCCTGATGGGTGAGCAGTTCTTC; CDR3: CASSEALRRSLMGEQFF
J: TRBJ1-1; V: TRBV6-2/TRBV6-3; size: .; D: .; DNA: TGTGCCAGCAGTTTCCACGGGGAGAACACTGAAGCTTTCTTT; CDR3: CASSFHGENTEAFF
J: TRBJ2-3; V: TRBV10-3; size: few; D: TRBD1; DNA: TGTGCCATCAGTGACCCTTCGACGGGGACAGGGTTAGAGGATACGCAGTATTTT; CDR3: CAISDPSTGTGLEDTQYF
J: TRBJ2-7; V: TRBV12-3/TRBV12-4; size: many; D: .; DNA: TGTGCCAGCGCCCTTAGCCGCTCCTACGAGCAGTACTTC; CDR3: CASALSRSYEQYF
J: TRBJ2-7; V: TRBV7-2; size: few; D: TRBD2; DNA: TGTGCCAGCAGCCCGGGACTAGCGAGGGAGCAGTACTTC; CDR3: CASSPGLAREQYF
J: TRBJ2-2; V: TRBV6-1; size: few; D: .; DNA: TGTGCCAGCAGCCGGCAGGGTTGGCGGGAGCTGTTTTTT; CDR3: CASSRQGWRELFF
J: TRBJ1-5; V: TRBV13; size: .; D: .; DNA: TGTGCCAGCAGCCTGACGATTGGACAGCCTGGCAATCAGCCCCAGCATTTT; CDR3: CASSLTIGQPGNQPQHF
J: TRBJ2-2; V: TRBV6-5; size: .; D: .; DNA: TGTGCCAGCAGTTACTCCGGGCAGTTACCCGGGGAGCTGTTTTTT; CDR3: CASSYSGQLPGELFF
J: TRBJ2-2; V: TRBV12-5; size: .; D: .; DNA: TGTGCTAGTGGTTTGGAACTGGGGCAGCCGAACACCGGGGAGCTGTTTTTT; CDR3: CASGLELGQPNTGELFF
J: TRBJ2-7; V: TRBV2; size: many; D: .; DNA: TGTGCCAGCAGTGAAGTACAGAGAGACCACGAGCAGTACTTC; CDR3: CASSEVQRDHEQYF
J: TRBJ2-3; V: TRBV28; size: many; D: TRBD2; DNA: TGTGCCAGCAGTTTACGAGGGGGTGGACTAGCGGGAGAAGCAGATACGCAGTATTTT; CDR3: CASSLRGGGLAGEADTQYF
J: TRBJ2-2; V: TRBV11-3; size: .; D: TRBD1; DNA: TGTGCCAGCAGCTCCGGACAGGGTGGGTCCGGGGAGCTGTTTTTT; CDR3: CASSSGQGGSGELFF
J: TRBJ2-3; V: TRBV27; size: many; D: .; DNA: TGTGCCAGCAGTTGGGTCCCGGGACTCCCTGCGGCAGATACGCAGTATTTT; CDR3: CASSWVPGLPAADTQYF
J: TRBJ1-4; V: TRBV29-1; size: many; D: TRBD1; DNA: TGCAGCGTGTCAGAGGGGGCATGGAATGAAAAACTGTTTTTT; CDR3: CSVSEGAWNEKLFF
J: TRBJ1-5; V: TRBV6-1; size: .; D: TRBD1; DNA: TGTGCCAGCGGTTTAGGGACAGGGGCACAGACCCAGCATTTT; CDR3: CASGLGTGAQTQHF
J: TRBJ2-7; V: TRBV6-2/TRBV6-3; size: .; D: .; DNA: TGTGCCAGCAGCTTAACAGGGCGTAGGTCCTACGAGCAGTACTTC; CDR3: CASSLTGRRSYEQYF
J: TRBJ2-3; V: TRBV11-2; size: many; D: .; DNA: TGTGCCAGCAGCTTTGGACAGTTCACAGATACGCAGTATTTT; CDR3: CASSFGQFTDTQYF
J: TRBJ1-1; V: TRBV19; size: .; D: TRBD1; DNA: TGTGCCAGTAGGGATCAGGGGGGAAGGACTGAAGCTTTCTTT; CDR3: CASRDQGGRTEAFF
J: TRBJ2-2; V: TRBV9; size: .; D: .; DNA: TGTGCCAGCAGCGTAGCACCGGGGGCTAGTACCGGGGAGCTGTTTTTT; CDR3: CASSVAPGASTGELFF
J: TRBJ2-3; V: TRBV7-2; size: few; D: TRBD1; DNA: TGTGCCAGCAGCTTATTCCCTCCGCGACAGGGGCCCACTAGCACAGATACGCAGTATTTT; CDR3: CASSLFPPRQGPTSTDTQYF
J: TRBJ1-2; V: TRBV5-1; size: .; D: .; DNA: TGCGCCAGCAGCTTGGAGGGGCTCTATGGCTACACCTTC; CDR3: CASSLEGLYGYTF
J: TRBJ1-5; V: TRBV10-3; size: .; D: TRBD1; DNA: TGTGCCATCAGTGCCAGACAGGGCGATCAGCCCCAGCATTTT; CDR3: CAISARQGDQPQHF
J: TRBJ2-5; V: TRBV4-1; size: many; D: .; DNA: TGCGCCAGCAGCCAAGAAGGGGGAAATGCGCGTCAAGAGACCCAGTACTTC; CDR3: CASSQEGGNARQETQYF
J: TRBJ2-7; V: TRBV29-1; size: few; D: TRBD1; DNA: TGCAGCGTTGAAGGCTGGGGACAGTCCTACGAGCAGTACTTC; CDR3: CSVEGWGQSYEQYF
J: TRBJ2-5; V: TRBV29-1; size: many; D: .; DNA: TGCAGCGTTGAGGCACCAGGGGTCGGAGAGACCCAGTACTTC; CDR3: CSVEAPGVGETQYF
J: TRBJ2-7; V: TRBV20-1; size: few; D: .; DNA: TGCAGTGCTAGGGACCCTAAATTAGACAGGTCTATCTACGAGCAGTACTTC; CDR3: CSARDPKLDRSIYEQYF
J: TRBJ2-3; V: TRBV9; size: .; D: TRBD1; DNA: TGTGCCAGCAACGTTGAACAGGGGGATGGAGATACGCAGTATTTT; CDR3: CASNVEQGDGDTQYF
J: TRBJ1-1; V: TRBV5-1; size: many; D: .; DNA: TGCGCCAGCAGCTTTCGAGACACTGAAGCTTTCTTT; CDR3: CASSFRDTEAFF
J: TRBJ2-3; V: TRBV3-1; size: many; D: TRBD2; DNA: TGTGCCAGCAGCCCCGGACTAGCGGGGCCAGATACGCAGTATTTT; CDR3: CASSPGLAGPDTQYF
J: TRBJ2-1; V: TRBV11-2; size: many; D: .; DNA: TGTGCCAGCAGCCATCCGGGGGGCTCCAATGAGCAGTTCTTC; CDR3: CASSHPGGSNEQFF
J: TRBJ1-1; V: TRBV19; size: .; D: .; DNA: TGTGCCAGTAGTGAGGCCCAGAAAGCTTTCTTT; CDR3: CASSEAQKAFF